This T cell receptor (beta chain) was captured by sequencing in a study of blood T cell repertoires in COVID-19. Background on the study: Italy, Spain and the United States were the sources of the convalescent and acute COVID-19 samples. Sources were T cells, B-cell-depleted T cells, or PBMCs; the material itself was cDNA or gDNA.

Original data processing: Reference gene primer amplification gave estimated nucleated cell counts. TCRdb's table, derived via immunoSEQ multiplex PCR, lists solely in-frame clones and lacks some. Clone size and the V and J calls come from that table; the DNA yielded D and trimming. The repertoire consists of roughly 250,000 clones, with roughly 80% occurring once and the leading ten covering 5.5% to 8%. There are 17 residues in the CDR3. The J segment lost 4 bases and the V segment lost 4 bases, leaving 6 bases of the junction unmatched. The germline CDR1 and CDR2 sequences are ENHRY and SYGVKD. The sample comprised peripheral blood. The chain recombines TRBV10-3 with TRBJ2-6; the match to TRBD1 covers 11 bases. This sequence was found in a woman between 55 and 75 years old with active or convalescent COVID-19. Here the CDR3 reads CAISVGQGARGANVLTF. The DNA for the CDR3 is TGTGCCATCAGTGTCGGACAGGGGGCGAGGGGGGCCAACGTCCTGACTTTC.